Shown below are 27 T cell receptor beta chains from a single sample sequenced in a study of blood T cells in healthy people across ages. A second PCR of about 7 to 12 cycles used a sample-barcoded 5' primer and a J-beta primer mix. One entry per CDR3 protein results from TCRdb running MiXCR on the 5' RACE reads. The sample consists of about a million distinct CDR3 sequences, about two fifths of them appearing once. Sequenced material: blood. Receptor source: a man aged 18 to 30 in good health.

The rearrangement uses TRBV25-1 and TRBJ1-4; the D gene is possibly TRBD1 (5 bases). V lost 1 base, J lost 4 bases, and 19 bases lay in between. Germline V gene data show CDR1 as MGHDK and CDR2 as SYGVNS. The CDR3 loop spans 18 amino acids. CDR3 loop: CASSESGGLTASNEKLFF. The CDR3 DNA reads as TGTGCCAGCAGTGAATCGGGCGGTTTGACAGCAAGTAATGAAAAACTGTTTTTT.

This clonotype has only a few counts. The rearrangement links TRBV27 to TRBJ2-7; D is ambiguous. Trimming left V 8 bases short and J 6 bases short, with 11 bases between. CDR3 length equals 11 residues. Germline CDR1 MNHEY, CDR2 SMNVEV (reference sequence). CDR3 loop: CASGRFGEQYF. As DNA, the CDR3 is TGTGCCAGCGGTAGATTCGGCGAGCAGTACTTC.

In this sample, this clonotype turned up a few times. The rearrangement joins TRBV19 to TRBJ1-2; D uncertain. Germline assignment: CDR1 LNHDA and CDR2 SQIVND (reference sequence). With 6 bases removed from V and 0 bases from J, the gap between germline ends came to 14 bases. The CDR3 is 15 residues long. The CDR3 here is CASRPGPDTNYGYTF. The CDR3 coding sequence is TGTGCCAGTAGACCCGGACCCGATACTAACTATGGCTACACCTTC.

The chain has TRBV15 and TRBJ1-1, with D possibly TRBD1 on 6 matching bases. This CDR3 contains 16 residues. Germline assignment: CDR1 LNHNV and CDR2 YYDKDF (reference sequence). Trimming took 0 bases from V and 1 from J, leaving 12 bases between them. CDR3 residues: CATSREGGEGNTEAFF. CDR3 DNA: TGTGCCACCAGCAGAGAGGGGGGCGAAGGGAACACTGAAGCTTTCTTT.

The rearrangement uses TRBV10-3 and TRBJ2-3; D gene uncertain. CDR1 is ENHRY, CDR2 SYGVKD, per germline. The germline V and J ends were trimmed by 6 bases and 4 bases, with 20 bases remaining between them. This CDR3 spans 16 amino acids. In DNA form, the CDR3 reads TGTGCCATCAGCCCTCTACGGGCCGGGCCCCCAGATACGCAGTATTTT. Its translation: CAISPLRAGPPDTQYF.

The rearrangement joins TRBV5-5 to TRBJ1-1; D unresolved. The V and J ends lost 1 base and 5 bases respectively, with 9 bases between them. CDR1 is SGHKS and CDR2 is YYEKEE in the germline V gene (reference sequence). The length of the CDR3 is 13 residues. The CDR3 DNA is TGTGCCAGCAGCTTGAGCGGTCCTACTGAAGCTTTCTTT. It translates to CASSLSGPTEAFF.

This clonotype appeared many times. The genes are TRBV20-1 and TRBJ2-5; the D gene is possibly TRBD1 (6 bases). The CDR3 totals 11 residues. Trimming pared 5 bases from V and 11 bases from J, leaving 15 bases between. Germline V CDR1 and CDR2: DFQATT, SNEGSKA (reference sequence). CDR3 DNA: TGCAGTGCTTTACAGGGACGGGCTCAGTACTTC. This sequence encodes CSALQGRAQYF.

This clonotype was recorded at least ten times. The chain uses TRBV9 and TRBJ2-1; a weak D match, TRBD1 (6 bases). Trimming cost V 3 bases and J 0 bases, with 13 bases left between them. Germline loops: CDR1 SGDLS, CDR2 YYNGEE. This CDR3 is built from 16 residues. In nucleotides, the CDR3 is TGTGCCAGCAGCGGACGACAGGAAAACTCCTACAATGAGCAGTTCTTC. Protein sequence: CASSGRQENSYNEQFF.

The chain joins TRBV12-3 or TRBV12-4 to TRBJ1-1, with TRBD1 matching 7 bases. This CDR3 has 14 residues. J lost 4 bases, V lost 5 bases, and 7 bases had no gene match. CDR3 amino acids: CASSTDRVGTEAFF. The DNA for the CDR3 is TGTGCCAGCAGTACCGACAGGGTAGGCACTGAAGCTTTCTTT.

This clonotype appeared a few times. CDR3 loop: CASSYTPARAGIHEQYF. For the CDR3, the DNA is TGTGCCAGCAGTTACACCCCAGCCCGCGCCGGAATCCACGAGCAGTACTTC. This chain joins TRBV6-2 or TRBV6-3 and TRBJ2-7; no clear D gene. Germline CDR1 reads MNHEY; CDR2 reads SVGEGT. CDR3 size: 17 residues. V lost 2 bases, J lost 5 bases, and 22 bases lay in between.

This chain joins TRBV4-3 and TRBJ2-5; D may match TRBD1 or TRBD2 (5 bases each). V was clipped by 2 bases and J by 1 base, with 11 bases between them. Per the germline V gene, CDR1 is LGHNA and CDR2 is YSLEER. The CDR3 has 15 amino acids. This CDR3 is CASSQHGASQETQYF. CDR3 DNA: TGCGCCAGCAGCCAACACGGGGCCTCCCAAGAGACCCAGTACTTC.

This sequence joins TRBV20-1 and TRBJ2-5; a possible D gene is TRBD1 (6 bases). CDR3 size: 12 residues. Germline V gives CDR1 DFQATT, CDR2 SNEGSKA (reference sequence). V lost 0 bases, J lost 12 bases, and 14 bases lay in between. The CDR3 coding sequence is TGCAGTGCTAGAGAACCGCAGGGGAAGGAGTACTTC. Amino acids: CSAREPQGKEYF.

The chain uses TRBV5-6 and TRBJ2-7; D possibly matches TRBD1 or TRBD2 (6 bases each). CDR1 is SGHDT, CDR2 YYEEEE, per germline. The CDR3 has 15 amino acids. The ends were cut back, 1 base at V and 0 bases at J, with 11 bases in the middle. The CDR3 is CASSLRGDSSYEQYF. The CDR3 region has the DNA TGTGCCAGCAGCTTGAGGGGGGACTCCTCCTACGAGCAGTACTTC.

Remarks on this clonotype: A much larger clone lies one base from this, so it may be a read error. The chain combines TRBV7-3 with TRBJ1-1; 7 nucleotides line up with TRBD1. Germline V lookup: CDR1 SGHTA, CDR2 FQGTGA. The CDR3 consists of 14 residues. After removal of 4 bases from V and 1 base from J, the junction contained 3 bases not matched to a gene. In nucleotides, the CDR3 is TGTGCCAGCAGCTGGGGGGACAGGAACACTGAAGCTTTCTTT. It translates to CASSWGDRNTEAFF. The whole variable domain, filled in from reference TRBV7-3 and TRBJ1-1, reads GAGVSQTPSNKVTEKGKYVELRCDPISGHTALYWYRQSLGQGPEFLIYFQGTGAADDSGLPNDRFFAVRPEGSVSTLKIQRTERGDSAVYLCASSWGDRNTEAFFGQGTRLTVV.

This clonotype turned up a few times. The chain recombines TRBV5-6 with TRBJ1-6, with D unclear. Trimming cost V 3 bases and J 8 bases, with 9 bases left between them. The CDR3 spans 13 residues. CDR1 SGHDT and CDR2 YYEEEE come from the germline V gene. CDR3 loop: CASSSSRHSPLHF. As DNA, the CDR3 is TGTGCCAGCAGCTCCAGCAGGCATTCACCCCTCCACTTT. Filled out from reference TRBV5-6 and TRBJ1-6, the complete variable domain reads DAGVTQSPTHLIKTRGQQVTLRCSPKSGHDTVSWYQQALGQGPQFIFQYYEEEERQRGNFPDRFSGHQFPNYSSELNVNALLLGDSALYLCASSSSRHSPLHFGNGTRLTVT.

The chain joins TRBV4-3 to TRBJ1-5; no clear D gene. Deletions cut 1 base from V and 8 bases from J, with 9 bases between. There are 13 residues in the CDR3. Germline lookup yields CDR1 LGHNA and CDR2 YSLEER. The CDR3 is CASSQAPTKPQHF. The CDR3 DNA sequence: TGCGCCAGCAGCCAAGCCCCGACAAAGCCCCAGCATTTT.

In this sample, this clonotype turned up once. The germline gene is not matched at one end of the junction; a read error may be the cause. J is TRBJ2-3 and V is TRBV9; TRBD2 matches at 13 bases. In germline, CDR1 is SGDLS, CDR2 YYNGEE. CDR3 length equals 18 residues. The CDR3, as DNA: TGTGCCAGCAACGTAACCGGGACTAGCGGGGCTCGCACAGATACGCAGTATTTT. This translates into CASNVTGTSGARTDTQYF.

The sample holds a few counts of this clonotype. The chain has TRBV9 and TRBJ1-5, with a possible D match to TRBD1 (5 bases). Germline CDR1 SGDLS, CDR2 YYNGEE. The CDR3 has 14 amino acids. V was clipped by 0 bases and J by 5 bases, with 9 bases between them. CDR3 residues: CASSVAGGDQPQHF. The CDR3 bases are TGTGCCAGCAGCGTAGCTGGGGGGGATCAGCCCCAGCATTTT. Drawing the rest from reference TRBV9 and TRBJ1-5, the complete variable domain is DSGVTQTPKHLITATGQRVTLRCSPRSGDLSVYWYQQSLDQGLQFLIQYYNGEERAKGNILERFSAQQFPDLHSELNLSSLELGDSALYFCASSVAGGDQPQHFGDGTRLSIL.

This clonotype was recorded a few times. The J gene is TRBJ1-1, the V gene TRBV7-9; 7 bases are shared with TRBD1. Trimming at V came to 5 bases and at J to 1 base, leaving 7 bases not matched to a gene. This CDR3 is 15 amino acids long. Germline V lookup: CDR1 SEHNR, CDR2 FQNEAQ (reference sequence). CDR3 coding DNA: TGTGCCAGCAGCCCGCGGACAGGACAGAACACTGAAGCTTTCTTT. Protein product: CASSPRTGQNTEAFF.

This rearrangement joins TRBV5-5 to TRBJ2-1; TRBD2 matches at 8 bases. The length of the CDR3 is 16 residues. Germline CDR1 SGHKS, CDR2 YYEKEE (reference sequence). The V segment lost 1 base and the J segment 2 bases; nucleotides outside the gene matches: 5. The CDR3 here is CASSLLAGGTYNEQFF. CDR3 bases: TGTGCCAGCAGCTTGTTGGCGGGGGGTACCTACAATGAGCAGTTCTTC.

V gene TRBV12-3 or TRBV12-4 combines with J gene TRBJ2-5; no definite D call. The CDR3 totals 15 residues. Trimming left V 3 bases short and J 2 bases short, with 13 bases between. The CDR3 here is CASSFMGFSQETQYF. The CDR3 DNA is TGTGCCAGCAGTTTTATGGGATTTTCACAAGAGACCCAGTACTTC.

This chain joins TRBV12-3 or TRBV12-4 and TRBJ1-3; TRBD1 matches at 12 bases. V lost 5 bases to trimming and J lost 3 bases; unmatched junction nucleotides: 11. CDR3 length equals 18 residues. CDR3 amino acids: CASSPPGQGARSGNTIYF. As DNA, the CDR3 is TGTGCCAGCAGTCCCCCGGGACAGGGGGCTAGGAGTGGAAACACCATATATTTT.

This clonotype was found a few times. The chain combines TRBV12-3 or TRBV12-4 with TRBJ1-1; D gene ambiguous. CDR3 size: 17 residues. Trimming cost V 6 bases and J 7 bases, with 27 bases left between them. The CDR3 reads CASRGRTPSVGLDEAFF. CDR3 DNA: TGTGCCAGCAGGGGTCGGACTCCTTCCGTGGGTTTGGATGAAGCTTTCTTT.

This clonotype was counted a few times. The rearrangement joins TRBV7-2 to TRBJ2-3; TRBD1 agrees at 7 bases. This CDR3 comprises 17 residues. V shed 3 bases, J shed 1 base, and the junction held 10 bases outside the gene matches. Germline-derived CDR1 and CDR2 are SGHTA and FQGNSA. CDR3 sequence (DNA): TGTGCCAGCAGCTTGAGAGAGACAGGGTGGGGCACAGATACGCAGTATTTT. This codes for CASSLRETGWGTDTQYF.

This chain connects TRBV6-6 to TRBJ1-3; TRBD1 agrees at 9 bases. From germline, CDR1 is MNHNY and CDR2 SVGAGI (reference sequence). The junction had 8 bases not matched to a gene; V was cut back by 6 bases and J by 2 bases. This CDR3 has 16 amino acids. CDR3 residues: CASSRGTGIPGNTIYF. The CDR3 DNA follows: TGTGCCAGCAGCAGAGGGACAGGGATTCCTGGAAACACCATATATTTT.

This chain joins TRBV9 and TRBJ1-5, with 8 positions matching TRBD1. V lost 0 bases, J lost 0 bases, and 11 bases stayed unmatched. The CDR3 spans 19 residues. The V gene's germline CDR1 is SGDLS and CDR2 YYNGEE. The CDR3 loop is CASSVVMGQAHHSNQPQHF. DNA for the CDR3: TGTGCCAGCAGCGTAGTGATGGGACAGGCCCATCATAGCAATCAGCCCCAGCATTTT.

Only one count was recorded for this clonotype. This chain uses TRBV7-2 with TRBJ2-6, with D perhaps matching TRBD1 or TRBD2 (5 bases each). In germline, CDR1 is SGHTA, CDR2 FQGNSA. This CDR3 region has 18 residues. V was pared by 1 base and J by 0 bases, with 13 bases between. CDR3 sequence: CASSLGGMASSGANVLTF. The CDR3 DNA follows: TGTGCCAGCAGCTTAGGGGGGATGGCCAGCTCTGGGGCCAACGTCCTGACTTTC.